The 8 T cell receptor beta chains below come from one sample, sequenced in a study of cytomegalovirus exposure and HLA in healthy donors. The PCR made use of 60 Vbeta and 13 Jbeta primers. TCRdb's table, derived via immunoSEQ multiplex PCR, lists solely in-frame clones and lacks some. This sample has around 120,000 clones, with around four fifths found just once. The sequenced sample was PBMCs. The receptors shown here come from a boy younger than 18 in good health and CMV-seronegative.

The chain uses TRBV27 and TRBJ2-1; TRBD2 might be the D (5 bases). V was pared by 0 bases and J by 10 bases, with 10 bases between. The germline V gene has CDR1 MNHEY and CDR2 SMNVEV (reference sequence). This CDR3 has 13 residues. CDR3 DNA sequence: TGTGCCAGCAGTTTATCGCGGGCAAACGAGCAGTTCTTC. Protein: CASSLSRANEQFF.

The V call is TRBV4-2, the J call TRBJ1-4; a weak D match, TRBD1 (6 bases). The CDR3 is 17 residues long. V was cut by 1 base and J by 4 bases, with 16 bases left in between. Germline assignment: CDR1 LGHNA and CDR2 YNFKEQ. In DNA, the CDR3 is TGTGCCAGCAGCCAAGGGACCCAACAGGGTATTAATGAAAAACTGTTTTTT. It codes for CASSQGTQQGINEKLFF.

CDR3 coding DNA: TGTGCCAGCAGCTACGGACAGGGGGGGTATGGCTACACCTTC. Amino acids: CASSYGQGGYGYTF. The rearrangement links TRBV11-3 to TRBJ1-2, with 10 positions matching TRBD1. With V trimmed by 4 bases and J by 5 bases, 4 bases remained unmatched. Germline V gives CDR1 SGHNT, CDR2 YENEEA. The CDR3 has 14 residues. Variable domain in full (rest from reference TRBV11-3 and TRBJ1-2): EAGVVQSPRYKIIEKKQPVAFWCNPISGHNTLYWYLQNLGQGPELLIRYENEEAVDDSQLPKDRFSAERLKGVDSTLKIQPAELGDSAVYLCASSYGQGGYGYTFGSGTRLTVV.

This clone was observed once. One end of the junction is discordant with germline, which a read error may explain. The DNA for the CDR3 is TGTTCCAGCAGCCAGGGAGGGGGGGCCTACGAGCAGTACTTC. It encodes CSSSQGGGAYEQYF. The V call is TRBV7-9, the J call TRBJ2-7, with a possible D match to TRBD2 (7 bases). The CDR3 loop spans 14 amino acids. CDR1 and CDR2 (germline): SEHNR, FQNEAQ (reference sequence).

V is TRBV6-5 and J is TRBJ2-1; 11 bases align to TRBD2. The germline V gene encodes CDR1 MNHEY and CDR2 SVGAGI. This CDR3 spans 16 amino acids. Trimming at V came to 2 bases and at J to 8 bases, leaving 8 bases not matched to a gene. The CDR3: CASSYTRTSGSDEQFF. CDR3 DNA sequence: TGTGCCAGCAGTTACACAAGGACTAGCGGGTCCGATGAGCAGTTCTTC.

This chain connects TRBV11-3 to TRBJ2-1; 7 nucleotides match TRBD2. The CDR3 is 14 residues long. Looked up from germline, CDR1 is SGHNT and CDR2 is YENEEA. The V gene end was trimmed by 5 bases and the J gene end by 4 bases; junction bases not matched to a gene: 5. The CDR3 protein is CASSVGLLYNEQFF. The CDR3 coding sequence is TGTGCCAGCAGCGTGGGACTATTATACAATGAGCAGTTCTTC.

The rearrangement joins TRBV4-2 to TRBJ2-5; 7 bases are shared with TRBD1. Germline CDR1 and CDR2: LGHNA and YNFKEQ. Unmatched junction bases numbered 10, after V lost 4 bases and J lost 2 bases. The CDR3 runs to 16 residues. Here the CDR3 DNA reads TGTGCCAGCAGCCCCACCGGGACAGCAATTCAAGAGACCCAGTACTTC. Amino acids: CASSPTGTAIQETQYF.

The chain couples TRBV6-5 to TRBJ2-7, with D possibly being TRBD1 (6 bases). Germline CDR1 is MNHEY and CDR2 is SVGAGI. This CDR3 comprises 15 residues. V dropped 0 bases and J dropped 4 bases, with 13 bases sitting between them. The CDR3 is CASSYSNRGGYEQYF. The DNA for the CDR3 is TGTGCCAGCAGTTACTCGAATCGAGGGGGATACGAGCAGTACTTC.